This T cell receptor beta chain was sequenced in a study of blood T cell repertoires in COVID-19. Study details: Both acute and convalescent COVID-19 samples were obtained from the United States, Italy and Spain. In each case, the material was cDNA or gDNA derived from T cells, B-cell-depleted T cells, or PBMCs.

Notes on this clone: Other DNA sequences in this sample translate to the same CDR3.

Germline-derived CDR1 and CDR2 are MNHNS and SASEGT. CDR3 size: 12 residues. Trimming took off 3 bases at V and 7 bases at J, with 9 bases between the two ends. Per the study methods: The authors estimated nucleated cell counts from reference gene primer amplification. TCRdb keeps only in-frame clones here, not all; method: immunoSEQ multiplex PCR. That table furnishes V, J and clone size, whereas the DNA furnished D and trimming. The sample includes a few hundred thousand clones, about 88% of them seen just once. The sample taken for sequencing was peripheral blood. This chain joins TRBV6-1 and TRBJ1-2; D is possibly TRBD1 (6 bases). The clonotype originates from a man in his sixties or seventies with acute or convalescent COVID-19. The CDR3 coding sequence is TGTGCCAGCAGTGAGACAGGTGCTGGCTACACCTTC. Its translation is CASSETGAGYTF.